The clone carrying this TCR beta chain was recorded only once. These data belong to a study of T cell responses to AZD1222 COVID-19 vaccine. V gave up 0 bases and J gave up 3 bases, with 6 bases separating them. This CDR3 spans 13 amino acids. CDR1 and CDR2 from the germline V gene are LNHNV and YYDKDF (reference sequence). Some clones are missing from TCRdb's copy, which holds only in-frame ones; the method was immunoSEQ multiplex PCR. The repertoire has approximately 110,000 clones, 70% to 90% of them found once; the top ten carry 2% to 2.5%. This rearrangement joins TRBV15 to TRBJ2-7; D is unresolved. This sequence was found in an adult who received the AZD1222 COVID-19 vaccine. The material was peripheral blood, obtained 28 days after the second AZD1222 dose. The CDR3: CATSRDIDYEQYF. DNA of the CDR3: TGTGCCACCAGCAGAGATATAGACTACGAGCAGTACTTC.